This is a list of T cell receptor beta chains from one sample in a study of blood T cell repertoires in COVID-19. The assay was immunoSEQ multiplex PCR, and TCRdb's table has in-frame clones only and misses some. The table shows some 64,000 clones, with roughly 78% occurring only once. The sequenced sample was peripheral blood. The source is a man aged 55 to 70 with COVID-19, enrolled during active disease. Each CDR3 is given with its conserved first and last residue. The order of the fields is J gene, D gene, V gene, clone size, CDR3 length, CDR3 protein, CDR3 DNA. The D gene is left open where the match is weak. Clone size is shown for a subset of rows, as once, few, many or a class of expanded clone.

j_gene: TRBJ2-7
d_gene: TRBD1
v_gene: TRBV3-1/TRBV3-2
abundance: NA
len: 16
CDR3aa: CASSHPPGTGGREQYF
CDR3nt: TGTGCCAGCAGCCACCCCCCCGGGACAGGGGGACGGGAGCAGTACTTC

j_gene: TRBJ2-3
d_gene: TRBD2
v_gene: TRBV3-1/TRBV3-2
abundance: NA
len: 14
CDR3aa: CASSPSGVTDTQYF
CDR3nt: TGTGCCAGCAGCCCCAGCGGGGTAACAGATACGCAGTATTTT

j_gene: TRBJ2-5
d_gene: TRBD2
v_gene: TRBV24-1
abundance: NA
len: 17
CDR3aa: CATSDFWSSGGKETQYF
CDR3nt: TGTGCCACCAGTGATTTTTGGTCAAGCGGGGGCAAAGAGACCCAGTACTTC

j_gene: TRBJ2-3
d_gene: TRBD1
v_gene: TRBV7-9
abundance: NA
len: 14
CDR3aa: CASSLRGRSDTQYF
CDR3nt: TGTGCCAGCAGCTTAAGGGGGCGGTCAGATACGCAGTATTTT

j_gene: TRBJ1-5
d_gene: TRBD1
v_gene: TRBV24-1
abundance: few
len: 16
CDR3aa: CATSEAGQGPNQPQHF
CDR3nt: TGTGCCACCAGTGAAGCGGGACAGGGCCCCAATCAGCCCCAGCATTTT

j_gene: TRBJ1-1
d_gene: TRBD1
v_gene: TRBV18
abundance: NA
len: 12
CDR3aa: CASRQGNTEAFF
CDR3nt: TGTGCCAGCAGACAGGGGAACACTGAAGCTTTCTTT

j_gene: TRBJ1-5
d_gene: TRBD1
v_gene: TRBV2
abundance: NA
len: 14
CDR3aa: CASSANRGGQPQHF
CDR3nt: TGTGCCAGCAGCGCGAACAGGGGGGGTCAGCCCCAGCATTTT

j_gene: TRBJ1-5
d_gene: TRBD1
v_gene: TRBV6-5
abundance: NA
len: 15
CDR3aa: CASSSTGGDGQPQHF
CDR3nt: TGTGCCAGCAGTTCAACAGGGGGTGACGGTCAGCCCCAGCATTTT

j_gene: TRBJ1-2
d_gene: TRBD1
v_gene: TRBV2
abundance: NA
len: 14
CDR3aa: CASSVGRGLDGYTF
CDR3nt: TGTGCCAGCAGTGTCGGCAGGGGGCTAGATGGCTACACCTTC

j_gene: TRBJ2-2
d_gene: NA
v_gene: TRBV7-9
abundance: once
len: 15
CDR3aa: CASSLQGANTGELFF
CDR3nt: TGTGCCAGCAGCTTACAGGGCGCGAACACCGGGGAGCTGTTTTTT

j_gene: TRBJ1-2
d_gene: NA
v_gene: TRBV6-1
abundance: few
len: 17
CDR3aa: CASSEALRTAGQVGYTF
CDR3nt: TGTGCCAGCAGTGAAGCGCTTCGAACGGCCGGTCAGGTTGGCTACACCTTC

j_gene: TRBJ1-1
d_gene: TRBD1
v_gene: TRBV9
abundance: NA
len: 13
CDR3aa: CASSAQGVGEAFF
CDR3nt: TGTGCCAGCAGCGCCCAGGGGGTGGGGGAAGCTTTCTTT

j_gene: TRBJ1-3
d_gene: NA
v_gene: TRBV28
abundance: NA
len: 15
CDR3aa: CASSFSRGSGNTIYF
CDR3nt: TGTGCCAGCAGTTTTAGCAGAGGATCGGGAAACACCATATATTTT

j_gene: TRBJ2-2
d_gene: NA
v_gene: TRBV7-9
abundance: NA
len: 16
CDR3aa: CASSLGGTVNTGELFF
CDR3nt: TGTGCCAGCAGCTTAGGCGGGACAGTGAACACCGGGGAGCTGTTTTTT

j_gene: TRBJ1-3
d_gene: NA
v_gene: TRBV20-1
abundance: NA
len: 12
CDR3aa: CSASPRADTIYF
CDR3nt: TGCAGTGCTAGTCCCAGGGCAGACACCATATATTTT

j_gene: TRBJ1-4
d_gene: TRBD1
v_gene: TRBV5-1
abundance: NA
len: 16
CDR3aa: CASSFDRVPTNEKLFF
CDR3nt: TGCGCCAGCAGCTTCGACAGGGTACCAACTAATGAAAAACTGTTTTTT

j_gene: TRBJ2-1
d_gene: TRBD2
v_gene: TRBV4-2
abundance: few
len: 16
CDR3aa: CASSHTGLAGSNEQFF
CDR3nt: TGTGCCAGCAGCCATACGGGACTAGCGGGCAGCAATGAGCAGTTCTTC

j_gene: TRBJ2-7
d_gene: NA
v_gene: TRBV19
abundance: NA
len: 12
CDR3aa: CASILDSYEQYF
CDR3nt: TGTGCCAGTATCCTCGACAGCTACGAGCAGTACTTC

j_gene: TRBJ2-3
d_gene: NA
v_gene: TRBV5-4
abundance: many
len: 15
CDR3aa: CASSLDPGGTDTQYF
CDR3nt: TGTGCCAGCAGCTTGGATCCCGGGGGCACAGATACGCAGTATTTT

j_gene: TRBJ1-2
d_gene: NA
v_gene: TRBV9
abundance: NA
len: 14
CDR3aa: CASSVGSGSYGYTF
CDR3nt: TGTGCCAGCAGCGTAGGTTCAGGCTCCTATGGCTACACCTTC

j_gene: TRBJ1-2
d_gene: NA
v_gene: TRBV5-6
abundance: NA
len: 14
CDR3aa: CASSLGRQNYGYTF
CDR3nt: TGTGCCAGCAGCTTGGGCAGGCAGAACTATGGCTACACCTTC

j_gene: TRBJ2-1
d_gene: NA
v_gene: TRBV19
abundance: NA
len: 14
CDR3aa: CASSRGRNNNEQFF
CDR3nt: TGTGCCAGTAGTAGGGGCAGAAACAACAATGAGCAGTTCTTC

j_gene: TRBJ1-2
d_gene: NA
v_gene: TRBV23-1
abundance: few
len: 15
CDR3aa: CASSQPTDRQPFYTF
CDR3nt: TGCGCCAGCAGTCAACCCACTGACAGGCAACCATTCTACACCTTC

j_gene: TRBJ2-7
d_gene: NA
v_gene: TRBV11-1
abundance: NA
len: 14
CDR3aa: CASSLSPGSYEQYF
CDR3nt: TGTGCCAGCAGCTTATCCCCGGGCTCCTACGAGCAGTACTTC

j_gene: TRBJ1-1
d_gene: NA
v_gene: TRBV9
abundance: once
len: 13
CDR3aa: CASSDRLGTEAFF
CDR3nt: TGTGCCAGCAGTGACAGGTTAGGCACTGAAGCTTTCTTT

j_gene: TRBJ1-4
d_gene: NA
v_gene: TRBV7-6
abundance: NA
len: 16
CDR3aa: CASSFNFGAGLEKLFF
CDR3nt: TGTGCCAGCAGCTTTAATTTTGGGGCAGGGTTGGAAAAACTGTTTTTT

j_gene: TRBJ2-3
d_gene: TRBD2
v_gene: TRBV24-1
abundance: NA
len: 14
CDR3aa: CAAQAGWGRDTQYF
CDR3nt: TGTGCCGCCCAAGCGGGGTGGGGCCGGGATACGCAGTATTTT